The next 26 T cell receptor beta chains were all read from a single sample in a study of cytomegalovirus exposure and HLA in healthy donors. Primers: 60 Vbeta forward and 13 Jbeta reverse. The assay was immunoSEQ multiplex PCR, and TCRdb's table has in-frame clones only and misses some. This table has 210,000 or so clones, roughly 80% appearing once. The sequenced sample consisted of PBMCs. These receptor sequences come from a man aged 35 to 55 in good health and CMV-seronegative.

The chain recombines TRBV5-1 with TRBJ2-7; 7 bases line up with TRBD1. The CDR3 is made up of 14 amino acids. V dropped 2 bases and J dropped 0; count of bases not matched to a gene: 2. CDR1 is SGHRS, CDR2 YFSETQ, per germline. CDR3 in DNA: TGCGCCAGCAGCTTTCAGGGGGACTCCTACGAGCAGTACTTC. Protein product: CASSFQGDSYEQYF.

The V and J genes are TRBV5-6 and TRBJ2-2; D possibly corresponds to TRBD2 (7 bases). Germline values: CDR1 SGHDT, CDR2 YYEEEE. With 6 bases removed from V and 0 bases from J, the gap between germline ends came to 18 bases. The CDR3 runs 17 residues. The CDR3, as DNA: TGTGCCAGCACCACGCGGGGGCTAACCTCGAACACCGGGGAGCTGTTTTTT. Its translation is CASTTRGLTSNTGELFF. The complete variable domain, with remaining parts taken from reference TRBV5-6 and TRBJ2-2, reads DAGVTQSPTHLIKTRGQQVTLRCSPKSGHDTVSWYQQALGQGPQFIFQYYEEEERQRGNFPDRFSGHQFPNYSSELNVNALLLGDSALYLCASTTRGLTSNTGELFFGEGSRLTVL.

V is TRBV9 and J is TRBJ2-2; 7 nucleotides agree with TRBD1. CDR1 is SGDLS, CDR2 YYNGEE, per germline. CDR3 length: 13 residues. V trimming: 6 bases; J trimming: 7 bases; junction bases outside the gene matches: 6. CDR3 loop: CASTQGGHGELFF. CDR3 DNA sequence: TGTGCCAGCACCCAAGGGGGCCACGGGGAGCTGTTTTTT.

The rearrangement joins TRBV19 to TRBJ2-7; possible D gene TRBD1, 6 bases. Trimming removed 5 bases at V and 0 bases at J, with 11 bases between. From germline, CDR1 is LNHDA and CDR2 SQIVND (reference sequence). The CDR3 has 14 amino acids. The CDR3 loop is CASSGQISSYEQYF. CDR3 in DNA: TGTGCCAGTAGTGGACAGATAAGCTCCTACGAGCAGTACTTC.

This clone was detected once. The V gene is TRBV6-5, the J gene TRBJ2-7, with 7 bases that match TRBD1. The CDR3 length is 16 residues. The V gene end was trimmed by 4 bases and the J gene end by 7 bases; junction bases not matched to a gene: 16. In germline, CDR1 is MNHEY, CDR2 SVGAGI. CDR3 bases: TGTGCCAGCAGTTTACAGGGGAAATCCCCTCGGCGGGAGCAGTACTTC. This gives the protein CASSLQGKSPRREQYF.

This clone was observed a single time. In nucleotides, the CDR3 is TGTGCCAGCAGCTTAGTGGAGTCGGAGGAGACCCAGTACTTC. Translation gives CASSLVESEETQYF. The chain is built from TRBV7-9 and TRBJ2-5; no firm D call. The CDR3 loop spans 14 amino acids. The V and J ends lost 1 base and 5 bases respectively, with 11 bases between them. Germline V lookup: CDR1 SEHNR, CDR2 FQNEAQ (reference sequence).

The genes are TRBV7-2 and TRBJ2-5; 7 bases line up with TRBD2. V shed 5 bases, J shed 5 bases, and the junction held 11 bases outside the gene matches. The CDR3 is made up of 15 amino acids. The V gene's germline CDR1 is SGHTA and CDR2 FQGNSA. The DNA of the CDR3 is TGTGCCAGCAGCGCCCCTTGGACTAGGCGGGAGACCCAGTACTTC. Its protein product is CASSAPWTRRETQYF. Complete variable domain (other parts from reference TRBV7-2 and TRBJ2-5): GAGVSQSPSNKVTEKGKDVELRCDPISGHTALYWYRQSLGQGLEFLIYFQGNSAPDKSGLPSDRFSAERTGGSVSTLTIQRTQQEDSAVYLCASSAPWTRRETQYFGPGTRLLVL.

CDR3 residues: CASSYSIHGGQETQYF. DNA for the CDR3: TGTGCCAGCAGTTACTCGATCCACGGCGGTCAAGAGACCCAGTACTTC. The chain carries TRBV6-6 and TRBJ2-5; D not certain. V was clipped by 0 bases and J by 2 bases, with 13 bases between them. Germline CDR1 reads MNHNY; CDR2 reads SVGAGI (reference sequence). The length of the CDR3 is 16 residues.

This chain connects TRBV7-2 to TRBJ2-5; 11 nucleotides match TRBD1. CDR3 length equals 17 residues. The V gene end was trimmed by 3 bases and the J gene end by 2 bases; junction bases not matched to a gene: 8. The germline CDR1 and CDR2 sequences are SGHTA and FQGNSA. This chain's CDR3 is CASSLLLGTGGQETQYF. DNA for the CDR3: TGTGCCAGCAGCTTGCTACTCGGGACAGGGGGACAAGAGACCCAGTACTTC.

CDR3 coding DNA: TGCGCCAGCAGCTCTTCCCAGGGTAACTATGGCTACACCTTC. Amino acids: CASSSSQGNYGYTF. The genes are TRBV5-1 and TRBJ1-2, with TRBD1 as a possible D gene (5 bases). The CDR3 totals 14 residues. V was clipped by 3 bases and J by 1 base, with 10 bases between them. CDR1 is SGHRS and CDR2 is YFSETQ in the germline V gene.

The chain links TRBV2 to TRBJ1-2; 8 nucleotides match TRBD1. CDR1 is SNHLY, CDR2 FYNNEI, per germline. The CDR3 runs 15 residues. Trimming took 4 bases from V and 3 from J; bases not matched to a gene: 7. DNA for the CDR3: TGTGCCAGCAGTGTGCTGGGGACAGGAGACTATGGCTACACCTTC. Protein sequence: CASSVLGTGDYGYTF.

This clone came up once. This chain joins TRBV7-2 and TRBJ2-7; D possibly corresponds to TRBD2 (6 bases). CDR3 length equals 13 residues. CDR1 and CDR2 from the germline V gene are SGHTA and FQGNSA. Between the trimmed V and J ends, which lost 6 bases and 5 bases, there was a span of 14 bases. This chain's CDR3 is CASSSRLVHEQYF. The CDR3 DNA reads as TGTGCCAGCAGTTCTCGACTAGTCCACGAGCAGTACTTC.

V gene TRBV28 combines with J gene TRBJ2-6; D is ambiguous. The CDR3 covers 13 residues. The germline CDR1 and CDR2 sequences are MDHEN and SYDVKM. The germline V and J ends were trimmed by 6 bases and 2 bases, with 5 bases remaining between them. CDR3 DNA: TGTGCCAGCAGACTGCCTGGGGCCAACGTCCTGACTTTC. The encoded protein is CASRLPGANVLTF.

This chain joins TRBV19 and TRBJ2-7; 9 bases are a match to TRBD2. This CDR3 is 15 amino acids long. CDR1 LNHDA and CDR2 SQIVND come from the germline V gene (reference sequence). J gave up 6 bases and V 4 bases, and 10 bases lay outside the gene matches. Here the CDR3 reads CASSTPTSGGGEQYF. The CDR3 coding sequence is TGTGCCAGTAGTACGCCGACTAGCGGAGGTGGCGAGCAGTACTTC.

The chain couples TRBV2 to TRBJ1-1; no reliable D call. CDR1 is SNHLY, CDR2 FYNNEI, per germline. Trimming removed 0 bases at V and 1 base at J, with 3 bases between. CDR3 length equals 13 residues. This CDR3 is CASSEAGNTEAFF. CDR3 in DNA: TGTGCCAGCAGTGAAGCCGGGAACACTGAAGCTTTCTTT.

This chain uses TRBV7-9 with TRBJ1-4, with a weak D call TRBD1 (5 bases). The ends were cut back, 5 bases at V and 8 bases at J, with 15 bases in the middle. This CDR3 has 14 residues. Germline V CDR1 and CDR2: SEHNR, FQNEAQ (reference sequence). CDR3: CASSPGDGREKLFF. The CDR3 nucleotides are TGTGCCAGCAGCCCGGGGGACGGCCGCGAAAAACTGTTTTTT.

The chain uses TRBV11-3 and TRBJ2-5; 10 positions agree with TRBD2. Unmatched junction bases numbered 4, after V lost 1 base and J lost 2 bases. The CDR3 contains 16 residues. The germline gives CDR1 SGHNT, CDR2 YENEEA. CDR3 region: CASSLGSGRGQETQYF. The CDR3 DNA reads as TGTGCCAGCAGCTTAGGCAGCGGGAGGGGGCAAGAGACCCAGTACTTC.

This chain links TRBV27 with TRBJ2-7, with D possibly matching TRBD1 (7 bases). The CDR3 consists of 13 residues. Germline loops: CDR1 MNHEY, CDR2 SMNVEV (reference sequence). V gave up 4 bases and J gave up 3 bases, with 10 bases separating them. The CDR3 nucleotides are TGTGCCAGCAGTTACAGGGGAGGCTACGAGCAGTACTTC. Translated, it gives CASSYRGGYEQYF.

The CDR3 protein is CATGQHTGELFF. CDR3 in DNA: TGTGCCACGGGACAGCACACCGGGGAGCTGTTTTTT. This chain uses TRBV10-3 with TRBJ2-2; 7 bases match TRBD1. CDR1 is ENHRY, CDR2 SYGVKD, per germline. The CDR3 extends over 12 amino acids. V dropped 10 bases and J dropped 3; count of bases not matched to a gene: 2.

This chain links TRBV19 with TRBJ1-2; 7 bases fit TRBD1. Germline lookup yields CDR1 LNHDA and CDR2 SQIVND (reference sequence). The CDR3 totals 13 residues. Unmatched junction bases numbered 8, after V lost 5 bases and J lost 8 bases. The chain's CDR3 is CASSPTGDRGYTF. The DNA for the CDR3 is TGTGCCAGTAGTCCGACCGGGGACAGAGGCTACACCTTC.

The CDR3 sequence: CASSFDPTGAQPQHF. CDR3 nucleotide sequence: TGTGCCAGCAGTTTTGACCCTACTGGAGCTCAGCCCCAGCATTTT. The chain is built from TRBV27 and TRBJ1-5; D not resolved. The V end lost 3 bases, the J end lost 6 bases, and 15 bases lay between the germline ends. The germline CDR1 and CDR2 sequences are MNHEY and SMNVEV (reference sequence). This CDR3 spans 15 amino acids.

The rearrangement joins TRBV19 to TRBJ1-3; D remains ambiguous. CDR3 length equals 14 residues. V was trimmed by 5 bases and J by 4 bases, leaving 12 bases between them. Germline lookup yields CDR1 LNHDA and CDR2 SQIVND (reference sequence). CDR3 region: CASSPLHTGNTIYF. The CDR3 DNA is TGTGCCAGTAGTCCTCTCCACACCGGAAACACCATATATTTT.

A few counts support this clone. V and J are TRBV5-1 and TRBJ2-2; tentatively, D is TRBD1 (5 bases). Germline CDR1 is SGHRS and CDR2 is YFSETQ. V lost 4 bases to trimming and J lost 9 bases, with 13 bases between them. The CDR3 is 13 residues long. CDR3 residues: CASSLQGGRELFF. The DNA of the CDR3 is TGCGCCAGCAGCCTTCAGGGTGGCAGGGAGCTGTTTTTT.

This sequence joins TRBV28 and TRBJ2-1; 8 bases line up with TRBD1. There are 15 residues in the CDR3. The junction had 4 bases not matched to a gene; V was cut back by 6 bases and J by 0 bases. The germline V gene encodes CDR1 MDHEN and CDR2 SYDVKM. The CDR3 DNA sequence: TGTGCCAGCAGGCAAGGACAGGGCTCCTACAATGAGCAGTTCTTC. This sequence encodes CASRQGQGSYNEQFF.

This clone was detected a few times. This sequence joins TRBV10-3 and TRBJ2-3, with TRBD2 identical over 10 bases. The CDR3 is 16 residues long. With 4 bases clipped from V and 0 bases from J, the junction kept 4 bases outside the gene matches. CDR1 and CDR2 (germline): ENHRY, SYGVKD. The CDR3 loop is CAISGIAGGSTDTQYF. Here the CDR3 DNA reads TGTGCCATCAGTGGAATAGCGGGGGGTAGCACAGATACGCAGTATTTT.

The chain combines TRBV11-2 with TRBJ1-1, with D uncertain. Trimming took off 1 base at V and 0 bases at J, with 6 bases between the two ends. Germline loops: CDR1 SGHAT, CDR2 FQNNGV. The CDR3 has 14 amino acids. CDR3 sequence: CASSLGRLNTEAFF. The CDR3 region has the DNA TGTGCCAGCAGCTTAGGGCGGCTGAACACTGAAGCTTTCTTT.